The 21 T cell receptor beta chains below all came from one sample that was sequenced in a study of shared clonotypes between healthy human individuals. CD45RO-negative, CCR7-selected cells formed the naive CD8 fraction, which excluded terminally differentiated effector memory CD45RA+ cells. Only in-frame clones appear in the TCRdb table, and some are missing; sequencing was by immunoSEQ multiplex PCR. The table includes more than 2 million clones, 85% to 95% detected once. Input material: naive CD8+ T cells sorted from blood. These receptors all stem from a young man in good health.

DNA of the CDR3: TGTGCCAGCAGCTCCCGGGACAGGGACACCGGGGAGCTGTTTTTT. The encoded protein is CASSSRDRDTGELFF. V gene TRBV7-6 combines with J gene TRBJ2-2, with 9 bases lining up with TRBD1. This CDR3 has 15 amino acids. Germline V gene lookup returns CDR1 SGHVS and CDR2 FNYEAQ. Trimming removed 4 bases from V and 3 bases from J; junction bases left unmatched: 3.

This clone has more than one count but fewer than ten. The chain is built from TRBV25-1 and TRBJ1-1; the D gene is possibly TRBD1 (5 bases). V gave up 3 bases and J gave up 5 bases, with 19 bases separating them. CDR3 length: 16 amino acids. The germline V gene has CDR1 MGHDK and CDR2 SYGVNS. CDR3 loop: CASSDRWGPPGTEAFF. DNA for the CDR3: TGTGCCAGCAGTGATCGATGGGGACCACCGGGGACTGAAGCTTTCTTT.

About this clone itself: This sample includes further DNA sequences coding for the same CDR3. The chain is built from TRBV7-9 and TRBJ2-1, with D perhaps assigned TRBD1 or TRBD2 (5 bases each). Germline CDR1 reads SEHNR; CDR2 reads FQNEAQ (reference sequence). The CDR3 covers 12 residues. The V gene lost 1 base and the J gene lost 10 bases, with 8 bases spanning the gap. The CDR3 reads CASSLVGVEQFF. As DNA, the CDR3 is TGTGCCAGCAGCTTAGTGGGGGTGGAGCAGTTCTTC.

The chain employs TRBV19 and TRBJ2-7; TRBD2 is a possible D gene (5 bases). This CDR3 has 14 residues. Germline CDR1 LNHDA, CDR2 SQIVND (reference sequence). V shed 6 bases and J shed 2 bases, with 14 bases lying between them. The CDR3 sequence is CASSPGIIPYEQYF. CDR3 DNA: TGTGCCAGTAGCCCCGGGATCATTCCCTACGAGCAGTACTTC.

This clone has a single count. This chain joins TRBV4-1 and TRBJ1-5; D ambiguous. This CDR3 is 14 amino acids long. The germline V gene encodes CDR1 MGHRA and CDR2 YSYEKL. Trimming took 1 base from V and 4 from J, leaving 8 bases between them. The CDR3 region has the DNA TGCGCCAGCAGCCAAGTTGGCATTAATCAGCCCCAGCATTTT. It specifies CASSQVGINQPQHF.

This rearrangement joins TRBV4-3 to TRBJ2-7, with TRBD2 as a possible D gene (6 bases). The CDR3 extends over 13 amino acids. Trimming shortened V by 1 base and J by 6 bases, and 10 bases separated the two germline ends. Germline V gene lookup returns CDR1 LGHNA and CDR2 YSLEER. The CDR3 reads CASSQGTSSEQYF. Written as DNA, the CDR3 is TGCGCCAGCAGCCAAGGCACTAGCTCCGAGCAGTACTTC.

The chain uses TRBV20-1 and TRBJ2-5; D tentatively fits TRBD1 or TRBD2 (5 bases each). V was pared by 5 bases and J by 10 bases, with 14 bases between. This CDR3 is 11 amino acids long. Germline assignment: CDR1 DFQATT and CDR2 SNEGSKA (reference sequence). The CDR3 DNA sequence: TGCAGTGCTCCAGGGTTCGGGGACCAGTACTTC. Protein product: CSAPGFGDQYF.

This chain uses TRBV4-1 with TRBJ2-1; D is uncertain. Germline values: CDR1 MGHRA, CDR2 YSYEKL. Trimming cost V 0 bases and J 6 bases, with 12 bases left between them. The CDR3 length is 15 residues. CDR3 loop: CASSQDPQLVNEQFF. CDR3 in DNA: TGCGCCAGCAGCCAAGATCCACAGCTAGTCAATGAGCAGTTCTTC.

J is TRBJ1-5 and V is TRBV28; D is perhaps TRBD1 (6 bases). The germline V gene encodes CDR1 MDHEN and CDR2 SYDVKM. The CDR3 is made up of 14 amino acids. Trimming removed 3 bases at V and 9 bases at J, with 15 bases between. CDR3: CASSFDRPLGPQHF. The CDR3 DNA is TGTGCCAGCAGTTTTGACAGGCCTCTGGGGCCCCAGCATTTT.

V and J are TRBV27 and TRBJ2-7; D might be TRBD1 or TRBD2, each matching 6 bases. With 3 bases removed from V and 3 bases from J, the gap between germline ends came to 18 bases. The CDR3 is made up of 16 amino acids. The germline CDR1 and CDR2 sequences are MNHEY and SMNVEV (reference sequence). The CDR3: CASSFGAGEVFYEQYF. The CDR3 nucleotides are TGTGCCAGCAGTTTTGGAGCAGGGGAGGTTTTCTACGAGCAGTACTTC.

V is TRBV9 and J is TRBJ1-4; the D is unclear. The CDR3 totals 14 residues. Trimming left V 0 bases short and J 6 bases short, with 9 bases between. Germline CDR1 is SGDLS and CDR2 is YYNGEE. The CDR3 reads CASSVGGSDEKLFF. The CDR3 region has the DNA TGTGCCAGCAGCGTAGGAGGGTCTGATGAAAAACTGTTTTTT. Combining the CDR3 with reference TRBV9 and TRBJ1-4 gives the whole variable domain DSGVTQTPKHLITATGQRVTLRCSPRSGDLSVYWYQQSLDQGLQFLIQYYNGEERAKGNILERFSAQQFPDLHSELNLSSLELGDSALYFCASSVGGSDEKLFFGSGTQLSVL.

The genes are TRBV29-1 and TRBJ2-3; 9 bases agree with TRBD1. This CDR3 contains 15 residues. V dropped 0 bases and J dropped 6; count of bases not matched to a gene: 7. Germline V gene data show CDR1 as SQVTM and CDR2 as ANQGSEA. The CDR3 region has the DNA TGCAGCGTTGAAGATCCCGGGACAGGGCCCGATACGCAGTATTTT. This codes for CSVEDPGTGPDTQYF.

This clone was detected only a few times. This sample includes further DNA sequences coding for the same CDR3. V and J are TRBV28 and TRBJ2-1, with TRBD1 matching over 8 bases. The germline CDR1 and CDR2 sequences are MDHEN and SYDVKM. There are 16 residues in the CDR3. The V gene end was trimmed by 4 bases and the J gene end by 0 bases; junction bases not matched to a gene: 5. CDR3 sequence: CASSSRTGSSYNEQFF. The CDR3, as DNA: TGTGCCAGCAGTTCAAGGACAGGGAGCTCCTACAATGAGCAGTTCTTC.

The chain links TRBV4-1 to TRBJ2-5; 9 bases map to TRBD1. V lost 5 bases, J lost 0 bases, and 4 bases stayed unmatched. The CDR3 is made up of 15 amino acids. Germline-derived CDR1 and CDR2 are MGHRA and YSYEKL. The CDR3 loop is CASSYRGPYQETQYF. The CDR3 DNA is TGCGCCAGCAGCTACAGGGGGCCCTACCAAGAGACCCAGTACTTC.

The chain links TRBV30 to TRBJ2-7, with 15 nucleotides matching TRBD2. The CDR3 length is 16 residues. The V gene end was trimmed by 5 bases and the J gene end by 2 bases; junction bases not matched to a gene: 7. Germline loops: CDR1 GTSNPN, CDR2 SVGIG (reference sequence). The CDR3 sequence is CAWDKGLAGGAYEQYF. DNA for the CDR3: TGTGCCTGGGACAAGGGACTAGCGGGAGGTGCCTACGAGCAGTACTTC.

The genes are TRBV11-2 and TRBJ1-5, with TRBD1 as a possible D gene (5 bases). Trimming took off 5 bases at V and 8 bases at J, with 19 bases between the two ends. Germline V CDR1 and CDR2: SGHAT, FQNNGV. This CDR3 region has 15 residues. The CDR3 bases are TGTGCCAGCAGCCCATCGGGGGAGGTGATGGAGCCCCAGCATTTT. It is translated as CASSPSGEVMEPQHF.

This chain joins TRBV4-1 and TRBJ1-6; perhaps TRBD1 as D (5 bases). Trimming shortened V by 0 bases and J by 8 bases, and 14 bases separated the two germline ends. This CDR3 spans 16 amino acids. The germline V gene encodes CDR1 MGHRA and CDR2 YSYEKL. CDR3 sequence: CASSQEGTLSDSPLHF. In nucleotides, the CDR3 is TGCGCCAGCAGCCAAGAAGGGACCTTGTCTGATTCACCCCTCCACTTT.

The chain recombines TRBV27 with TRBJ2-1; D not certain. The CDR3 runs 16 residues. Per germline, CDR1 MNHEY and CDR2 SMNVEV (reference sequence). V lost 0 bases and J lost 4, with 13 bases in between. The CDR3 DNA reads as TGTGCCAGCAGTTTATCTTCTGGCCCGTTTTACAATGAGCAGTTCTTC. It translates to CASSLSSGPFYNEQFF.

This clone was counted only a few times. The rearrangement uses TRBV5-4 and TRBJ1-1, with TRBD1 matching over 9 bases. The CDR3 extends over 14 amino acids. Germline V gene sequence: CDR1 SGHNT, CDR2 YYREEE (reference sequence). Trimming at V came to 4 bases and at J to 10 bases, leaving 11 bases not matched to a gene. For the CDR3, the DNA is TGTGCCAGCAGCGCCAGCGGACAGGGGTTAGGAGCTTTCTTT. This gives the protein CASSASGQGLGAFF.

The chain couples TRBV29-1 to TRBJ2-2, with D unclear. Trimming stripped 5 bases from V and 5 bases from J, with 9 bases between. Germline-derived CDR1 and CDR2 are SQVTM and ANQGSEA. The CDR3 runs to 12 residues. The CDR3 protein is CSVYSFTGELFF. The CDR3 DNA sequence: TGCAGCGTTTATAGTTTTACCGGGGAGCTGTTTTTT.

The rearrangement uses TRBV11-2 and TRBJ1-2; perhaps TRBD1 as D (5 bases). The CDR3 is 13 residues long. V shed 6 bases and J shed 4 bases, with 12 bases lying between them. Germline V gene lookup returns CDR1 SGHAT and CDR2 FQNNGV. The CDR3 reads CASREGRTYGYTF. CDR3 in DNA: TGTGCCAGCAGGGAGGGACGGACCTATGGCTACACCTTC.